This T cell receptor beta chain was obtained from a study of T-cell reconstitution after alpha-beta-depleted transplantation in children. The TCRbeta library incorporated unique molecular identifiers. TCRdb used MiXCR to reprocess the PCR reads, holding one entry per CDR3 protein. This sample has 440,000 or so distinct CDR3 sequences; 11% occur once, and the top ten carry about 5%. This clonotype was detected a few times. The CDR3 consists of 14 residues. Per the germline V gene, CDR1 is LNHDA and CDR2 is SQIVND (reference sequence). V lost 3 bases and J 1 base, leaving 9 bases between the germline ends.

The TCR sequence derives from a human donor who donated a stem cell graft to a child with acute myeloid leukemia. The material was PBMCs from the stem cell graft donor, obtained from the stem cell graft. This rearrangement joins TRBV19 to TRBJ1-1; D is unresolved. This CDR3 is CASSIGSTNTEAFF. CDR3 DNA sequence: TGTGCCAGTAGTATTGGCAGCACGAACACTGAAGCTTTCTTT.